This TCR beta chain comes out of a study of blood T cell repertoires in COVID-19 (TCRdb year 2020). For context, the study as a whole: Collaborator samples came from the United States, Italy and Spain and covered acute and convalescent phases of COVID-19. The prospective study material was composed of cDNA or gDNA derived from T cells, B-cell-depleted T cells, or PBMCs. The dataset comprised deeply sampled blood TCRbeta repertoires from subjects exposed to, actively infected with, or recovered from COVID-19. The repertoires were released in a freely available public database intended as a resource for research on the immune response to SARS-CoV-2. Samples were obtained from the ongoing ImmuneRACE study (first 160 participants) and from 1,254 subjects provided by 6 global collaborators. The sample metadata nearly always contained a de-identified subject ID, COVID-19 status, age in years and sex. HLA class I and class II types, where available, came from metadata supplied by the sample provider rather than from assay-based typing. The full study reports these points: The quantity of clinical and demographic metadata differed by source and by participant and was supplied without curation.

Each collaborating institution followed its own protocols to collect whole blood in K2EDTA tubes. For TCRbeta analysis, collaborators shipped samples in one of three forms: frozen whole blood, isolated PBMCs, or DNA extracted from either of those sample types. As to this clone: Its antigen is unknown. Base quality data are lacking; no much larger clone is found one base away.

Trimming leaves V shorter by 5 bases and J shorter by 4 bases, with the junction holding 8 bases beyond the gene matches. CDR1 MNHEY and CDR2 SVGAGI are derived from the germline V gene. There are 15 amino acids in the CDR3, from cysteine to phenylalanine inclusive. This entry keeps only the CDR3 DNA: 45 bases, framed from base 1. TCRbeta CDR3 regions were amplified from genomic DNA using the immunoSEQ Assay, a bias-controlled multiplex PCR. The study's processing was this. The number of nucleated cells in each sample was estimated from the amplification of reference gene primers within the assay. Sequence reads were collapsed and filtered to measure the absolute abundance of every unique TCRbeta CDR3 rearrangement. For each sample, productive Simpson clonality was calculated as the square root of Simpson's diversity index over productive rearrangements. TCRdb took over this immuneACCESS table, retaining in-frame rearrangements with V and J assigned. Such tables are incomplete; in checked studies, under half of the missing clones stem from an unresolved V gene, and the remainder is unexplained. V and J calls and clone size follow that table, whereas D and trimming were derived from the DNA. The sample profile shows 280,000 or so clones; around 90% of them were found once. The ten largest make up 9.4% of the sample.

Material for sequencing was peripheral blood. The chain is encoded by TRBV6-5 joined to TRBJ1-5, and 7 bases in between align with TRBD1. The sequence derives from a man between 18 and 35 years old with active or convalescent COVID-19. The CDR3 protein sequence reads: CASSPDRAGNQPQHF. In nucleotide form, the sequence is TGTGCCAGCAGTCCCGACAGGGCAGGGAATCAGCCCCAGCATTTT.